What follows is one T cell receptor (beta chain) and its context. The antigen remains unidentified. Per the authors' pipeline: Building a distant-metastasis classifier for papillary thyroid cancer drew on CDR3 differences across clinicopathological groups. TCRdb re-analyzed the PCR reads through MiXCR. The V and J calls here are based on TCRdb, not the publication. Among 35,000 to 40,000 clones listed, less than 30% were seen once. This CDR3 is built from 13 residues. Trimming cost V 6 bases and J 9 bases, with 15 bases left between them. CDR1 is LGHDT and CDR2 is YNNKEL in the germline V gene (reference sequence). This sample was taken from a study of metastatic and nonmetastatic thyroid tumors. Study as a whole: Both malignant and benign thyroid patients supplied peripheral blood and tumor or nodule tissue samples, across which the repertoires of these patients were then compared.

Broader study findings: TCR beta diversity was reportedly significantly higher in malignant thyroid tumors than benign nodules, in blood and tumor.

None of the patients had undergone any treatment ahead of thyroid surgery. The source material was blood. The receptor's source is a male donor with papillary thyroid cancer or a benign thyroid nodule (not recorded which). Some clones in this sample may be carry-over from other donors' samples. The J gene is TRBJ1-5, the V gene TRBV3-1; D may be TRBD1 (5 bases). CDR3: CASRGTDGGPQHF. The CDR3 DNA follows: TGTGCCAGCAGAGGGACGGATGGTGGGCCCCAGCATTTT.